A selection of T cell receptor beta chains follows, all from one sample in a study of a mutant IDH1 vaccine in newly diagnosed glioma. The antigens for these receptors are not known. Assay: immunoSEQ multiplex PCR; the TCRdb copy retains only in-frame clones and omits some. The repertoire consists of about 110,000 clones, with roughly 88% occurring once and the leading ten covering 0.5% to 0.65%. The input for sequencing was PBMCs, taken from a glioma patient whose treatment included an IDH1 peptide vaccine. The receptors come from a woman aged 45-65 years with glioma. Both conserved end residues are part of each CDR3. D genes are given only for firm matches. Expanded clones are given a class, and other clones once, few, many or no size at all.

-	TRBV6-1	-	TRBJ2-6	CASSDVIGSGANVLTF	TGTGCCAGCAGTGATGTTATCGGCTCTGGGGCCAACGTCCTGACTTTC
-	TRBV6-1	TRBD1	TRBJ1-5	CASSGQGGVSGQPQHF	TGTGCCAGCAGTGGACAGGGGGGGGTCAGTGGTCAGCCCCAGCATTTT
-	TRBV28	-	TRBJ2-5	CASSLSGTRGQYF	TGTGCCAGCAGTTTATCCGGGACCCGAGGGCAGTACTTC
few	TRBV6-5	-	TRBJ1-1	CAPPDSLNTEAFF	TGTGCCCCCCCGGACAGCTTGAACACTGAAGCTTTCTTT
once	TRBV12-5	TRBD1	TRBJ1-5	CASGFPTGGQPQHF	TGTGCTAGTGGTTTTCCGACAGGGGGTCAGCCCCAGCATTTT
-	TRBV4-1	TRBD1	TRBJ2-7	CASSQGPGQGTYEQYF	TGCGCCAGCAGCCAAGGACCGGGACAGGGCACCTACGAGCAGTACTTC
few	TRBV18	-	TRBJ2-5	CASSPRGIETQYF	TGTGCCAGCTCACCAAGGGGAATAGAGACCCAGTACTTC
once	TRBV5-1	TRBD2	TRBJ2-1	CASSLVTSGSYEQFF	TGCGCCAGCAGCTTGGTAACTAGCGGGAGCTATGAGCAGTTCTTC
few	TRBV27	-	TRBJ1-5	CASSFPSQPQHF	TGTGCCAGCAGTTTCCCCAGTCAGCCCCAGCATTTT
-	TRBV10-2	TRBD2	TRBJ2-3	CASSGTSGSFADTQYF	TGCGCCAGCAGTGGGACTAGCGGGAGCTTCGCAGATACGCAGTATTTT
-	TRBV6-5	TRBD2	TRBJ2-7	CASSYSSGGSYEQYF	TGTGCCAGCAGTTACTCTAGCGGGGGCTCCTACGAGCAGTACTTC
-	TRBV2	TRBD1	TRBJ1-1	CASSTGSRGGAFF	TGTGCCAGCAGTACAGGGTCCAGGGGGGGGGCTTTCTTT
-	TRBV5-4	-	TRBJ1-6	CASSFQGQYNSPLHF	TGTGCCAGCAGCTTCCAGGGGCAATACAATTCACCCCTCCACTTT
-	TRBV2	-	TRBJ1-2	CASTPGGSVNYGYTF	TGTGCCAGCACACCAGGAGGGAGCGTTAACTATGGCTACACCTTC
-	TRBV5-1	-	TRBJ2-7	CASSLGSRYEQYF	TGCGCCAGCAGCTTGGGTAGCCGCTACGAGCAGTACTTC
-	TRBV19	TRBD2	TRBJ2-7	CASSPDGTSGRGEQYF	TGTGCCAGTAGCCCAGACGGGACTAGCGGGAGGGGTGAGCAGTACTTC
-	TRBV9	-	TRBJ2-1	CASSVDINEQFF	TGTGCCAGCAGCGTAGATATAAATGAGCAGTTCTTC
-	TRBV7-9	-	TRBJ2-7	CASSSDEYEQYF	TGTGCCAGCAGCTCGGACGAGTACGAGCAGTACTTC
few	TRBV6-1	-	TRBJ1-1	CASRAFPWRVNEAFF	TGTGCCAGCAGGGCCTTCCCGTGGAGGGTTAATGAAGCTTTCTTT
-	TRBV30	TRBD2	TRBJ2-7	CAWGRGSYEQYF	TGTGCCTGGGGGAGGGGCAGCTACGAGCAGTACTTC
-	TRBV9	-	TRBJ2-1	CASSLGYEQFF	TGTGCCAGCAGCCTAGGTTATGAGCAGTTCTTC
once	TRBV6-1	-	TRBJ2-7	CASSTGLPPYEQYF	TGTGCCAGCAGCACGGGACTCCCCCCCTACGAGCAGTACTTC
-	TRBV19	-	TRBJ1-1	CASSIGAAQGTEAFF	TGTGCCAGTAGTATCGGTGCCGCCCAGGGCACTGAAGCTTTCTTT
-	TRBV6-1	TRBD2	TRBJ2-3	CASSEGYLAAVSDTQYF	TGTGCCAGCAGTGAAGGTTACCTAGCGGCCGTATCAGATACGCAGTATTTT
-	TRBV14	TRBD2	TRBJ2-1	CASSQETGGFYNEQFF	TGTGCCAGCAGCCAAGAGACGGGAGGGTTCTACAATGAGCAGTTCTTC
once	TRBV11-2	TRBD1	TRBJ1-4	CASSLDRGELFF	TGTGCCAGCAGCTTAGACAGGGGGGAACTGTTTTTT
-	TRBV27	-	TRBJ1-1	CASSFGIGAEAFF	TGTGCCAGCAGTTTTGGTATCGGAGCTGAAGCTTTCTTT
-	TRBV27	TRBD1	TRBJ1-5	CASSLSRTGLLNQPQHF	TGTGCCAGCAGTTTATCCCGGACAGGGCTCCTCAATCAGCCCCAGCATTTT
-	TRBV10-2	-	TRBJ1-4	CASSDLGARTNEKLFF	TGCGCCAGCAGTGATTTGGGGGCGCGGACTAATGAAAAACTGTTTTTT
-	TRBV29-1	TRBD2	TRBJ2-5	CSVGTSGILQETQYF	TGCAGCGTTGGGACTAGCGGTATCCTACAAGAGACCCAGTACTTC
-	TRBV29-1	TRBD2	TRBJ2-1	CSAAETSRNEQFF	TGCAGCGCCGCCGAGACTAGCAGGAATGAGCAGTTCTTC
-	TRBV28	TRBD1	TRBJ2-7	CASSSTGRQGRYEQYF	TGTGCCAGCAGTTCAACGGGGCGACAGGGACGCTACGAGCAGTACTTC
-	TRBV10-3	-	TRBJ2-1	CAISDGGPGDEQFF	TGTGCCATCAGTGACGGGGGACCGGGGGATGAGCAGTTCTTC
-	TRBV10-2	-	TRBJ2-4	CASSEDRAKNIQYF	TGCGCCAGCAGTGAGGACCGAGCCAAAAACATTCAGTACTTC
-	TRBV10-3	TRBD1	TRBJ1-5	CAISEETGGSQPQHF	TGTGCCATCAGTGAAGAGACAGGGGGTTCTCAGCCCCAGCATTTT
-	TRBV7-2	-	TRBJ2-7	CASSLDRAREQYF	TGTGCCAGCAGCTTAGATCGAGCTAGAGAGCAGTACTTC
-	TRBV30	-	TRBJ1-4	CAWDGGANEKLFF	TGTGCCTGGGACGGTGGGGCGAATGAAAAACTGTTTTTT